Following are 23 T cell receptor beta chains from one sample sequenced in a study of cytomegalovirus exposure and HLA in healthy donors. The primer mix had 60 Vbeta and 13 Jbeta primers. This table comes from immunoSEQ multiplex PCR, and its TCRdb copy is limited to in-frame clones, with some not included. Seen here are some 190,000 clones, less than 90% observed once, and the top ten hold less than 0.4%. Material for sequencing was PBMCs. The receptor set was obtained from a woman younger than 45 in good health and CMV-seronegative.

This chain links TRBV13 with TRBJ2-1, with TRBD2 identical over 10 bases. The junction had 8 bases not matched to a gene; V was cut back by 4 bases and J by 8 bases. The CDR3 is made up of 15 amino acids. CDR1 PRHDT and CDR2 FYEKMQ come from the germline V gene (reference sequence). CDR3 nucleotide sequence: TGTGCCAGCAGCTCATTAGGGACTAGCGTAGATGAGCAGTTCTTC. Translated, it gives CASSSLGTSVDEQFF.

The chain employs TRBV5-1 and TRBJ1-1, with D possibly TRBD1 on 6 matching bases. The CDR3 contains 17 residues. Germline values: CDR1 SGHRS, CDR2 YFSETQ. Trimming cost V 1 base and J 0 bases, with 16 bases left between them. CDR3 DNA: TGCGCCAGCAGCTTGCTACAGGGAGATAACTTGAACACTGAAGCTTTCTTT. This sequence encodes CASSLLQGDNLNTEAFF.

This clone was recorded a few times. The V gene is TRBV14, the J gene TRBJ1-2, with TRBD1 matching over 9 bases. Trimming took 4 bases from V and 1 from J; bases not matched to a gene: 7. This CDR3 comprises 16 residues. Germline CDR1 reads SGHDN; CDR2 reads FVKESK. The CDR3 spells CASSRIQGAINYGYTF. CDR3 in DNA: TGTGCCAGCAGCCGCATACAGGGGGCGATTAACTATGGCTACACCTTC.

This chain connects TRBV7-9 to TRBJ2-1, with D perhaps matching TRBD1 (6 bases). In germline, CDR1 is SEHNR, CDR2 FQNEAQ (reference sequence). V was pared by 3 bases and J by 5 bases, with 11 bases between. This CDR3 region has 14 residues. CDR3 region: CASSFRGSDNEQFF. In nucleotides, the CDR3 is TGTGCCAGCAGCTTCAGGGGTAGCGACAATGAGCAGTTCTTC.

The chain has TRBV28 and TRBJ1-4, with D possibly being TRBD1 (6 bases). Germline CDR1 is MDHEN and CDR2 is SYDVKM. V lost 1 base, J lost 6 bases, and 15 bases lay in between. The CDR3 covers 16 residues. The CDR3 bases are TGTGCCAGCAGTTTATTGTCACAGGGAGGGGATGAAAAACTGTTTTTT. Protein product: CASSLLSQGGDEKLFF.

CDR3 in DNA: TGTGCCAGCAGCTTAGTACAGGGGATCTACGAGCAGTACTTC. Amino acid sequence: CASSLVQGIYEQYF. The chain combines TRBV11-2 with TRBJ2-7; 7 bases are shared with TRBD1. Per the germline V gene, CDR1 is SGHAT and CDR2 is FQNNGV. This CDR3 region has 14 residues. V shed 1 base, J shed 3 bases, and the junction held 3 bases outside the gene matches.

CDR3 sequence (DNA): TGTGCCAGCAGTTTAGATGGGACAGCCGTTTCCGGGGAGCTGTTTTTT. It encodes CASSLDGTAVSGELFF. The chain recombines TRBV28 with TRBJ2-2, with 7 bases matching TRBD1. The V segment lost 2 bases and the J segment 6 bases; nucleotides outside the gene matches: 9. This CDR3 comprises 16 residues. The germline V gene has CDR1 MDHEN and CDR2 SYDVKM.

This chain links TRBV6-1 with TRBJ2-1; 11 nucleotides match TRBD2. J gave up 8 bases and V 4 bases, and 7 bases lay outside the gene matches. From germline, CDR1 is MNHNS and CDR2 SASEGT. There are 15 residues in the CDR3. CDR3 sequence (DNA): TGTGCCAGCAGTGCTAGCGGGGGGAGGGGGGATGAGCAGTTCTTC. This codes for CASSASGGRGDEQFF.

This clone was seen once. The chain carries TRBV5-8 and TRBJ1-5; 7 nucleotides align to TRBD1. Germline CDR1 and CDR2: SGHTS and YDEGEE. V trimming: 2 bases; J trimming: 0 bases; junction bases outside the gene matches: 5. CDR3 length equals 16 residues. CDR3 DNA sequence: TGTGCCAGCAGCTTCCGGACAGGTTATAGCAATCAGCCCCAGCATTTT. This translates into CASSFRTGYSNQPQHF.

The V and J genes are TRBV28 and TRBJ1-5; D possibly corresponds to TRBD1 (5 bases). V lost 3 bases and J lost 5, with 14 bases in between. Germline CDR1 reads MDHEN; CDR2 reads SYDVKM. This CDR3 has 15 amino acids. The CDR3 spells CASSLSRGIHQPQHF. The CDR3 DNA follows: TGTGCCAGCAGTTTGTCTCGGGGGATCCATCAGCCCCAGCATTTT.

The genes are TRBV29-1 and TRBJ1-2; 7 positions match TRBD1. V lost 4 bases and J lost 2; bases outside the gene matches: 7. Per the germline V gene, CDR1 is SQVTM and CDR2 is ANQGSEA. The CDR3 totals 14 residues. In nucleotides, the CDR3 is TGCAGCGTTGCTTTGAGAGGGGGCAACTATGGCTACACCTTC. It codes for CSVALRGGNYGYTF.

V and J are TRBV9 and TRBJ2-7; possible D gene TRBD1, 6 bases. The germline V gene has CDR1 SGDLS and CDR2 YYNGEE. The CDR3 length is 14 residues. V was pared by 4 bases and J by 3 bases, with 14 bases between. In DNA, the CDR3 is TGTGCCAGCAGCCAAGGACCGGACAGCTACGAGCAGTACTTC. Its protein is CASSQGPDSYEQYF.

The rearrangement links TRBV11-2 to TRBJ1-1; TRBD1 might be the D (5 bases). V lost 0 bases, J lost 0 bases, and 11 bases lay in between. The CDR3 totals 16 residues. Germline CDR1 reads SGHAT; CDR2 reads FQNNGV. The CDR3 reads CASSLDPSRVNTEAFF. CDR3 bases: TGTGCCAGCAGCTTAGATCCCAGCAGGGTGAACACTGAAGCTTTCTTT.

This clone was seen only a few times. The chain combines TRBV5-1 with TRBJ2-4; D perhaps matches TRBD1 (7 bases). This CDR3 comprises 14 residues. The V end was cut by 5 bases, the J end by 8 bases, with 17 bases between. Germline CDR1 SGHRS, CDR2 YFSETQ. CDR3 sequence: CASSMGQGGDIQYF. The CDR3 nucleotides are TGCGCCAGCAGTATGGGGCAGGGGGGCGACATTCAGTACTTC.

The chain joins TRBV9 to TRBJ2-7; 7 bases are shared with TRBD1. V dropped 3 bases and J dropped 3; count of bases not matched to a gene: 3. This CDR3 contains 13 residues. Germline CDR1 is SGDLS and CDR2 is YYNGEE. The CDR3 DNA follows: TGTGCCAGCAGCGAGGGGGCCTTCTACGAGCAGTACTTC. This encodes CASSEGAFYEQYF.

The V gene is TRBV5-4, the J gene TRBJ2-2; 10 bases are a match to TRBD2. V dropped 0 bases and J dropped 4; count of bases not matched to a gene: 6. CDR1 and CDR2 from the germline V gene are SGHNT and YYREEE (reference sequence). The CDR3 runs 17 residues. In DNA form, the CDR3 reads TGTGCCAGCAGCTTGGATATAGCGGGAGGCGTCACCGGGGAGCTGTTTTTT. It yields the protein CASSLDIAGGVTGELFF.

The chain joins TRBV9 to TRBJ2-3, with TRBD2 as a possible D gene (6 bases). Germline loops: CDR1 SGDLS, CDR2 YYNGEE. This CDR3 has 15 residues. V lost 3 bases, J lost 0 bases, and 11 bases lay in between. The CDR3 loop reads CASSAGSWSTDTQYF. The CDR3 DNA sequence: TGTGCCAGCAGCGCCGGGAGCTGGAGCACAGATACGCAGTATTTT.

V usage is TRBV29-1 and J usage is TRBJ2-7; the match to TRBD1 covers 12 bases. This CDR3 has 12 residues. V was clipped by 8 bases and J by 7 bases; unmatched bases: 6. Germline V gene lookup returns CDR1 SQVTM and CDR2 ANQGSEA. In nucleotides, the CDR3 is TGCAGCTTCCGGGACAGGGGGCTAGAGCAGTACTTC. Its protein is CSFRDRGLEQYF.

This clone was observed once. The chain recombines TRBV7-2 with TRBJ2-2; 7 bases are a match to TRBD1. Germline values: CDR1 SGHTA, CDR2 FQGNSA. Losses at the gene ends were 4 bases for V and 4 bases for J; bases not matched to a gene: 6. The CDR3 consists of 15 residues. The CDR3: CASSSTGVPTGELFF. The CDR3 DNA reads TGTGCCAGCAGCTCCACAGGGGTCCCCACCGGGGAGCTGTTTTTT.

The chain links TRBV27 to TRBJ1-4; TRBD1 aligns across 9 bases. Germline values: CDR1 MNHEY, CDR2 SMNVEV (reference sequence). Unmatched junction bases numbered 9, after V lost 5 bases and J lost 5 bases. The CDR3 has 16 residues. CDR3 amino acids: CASSPIPGQGNEKLFF. The CDR3 DNA reads as TGTGCCAGCAGTCCTATTCCGGGACAGGGAAATGAAAAACTGTTTTTT.

This clone showed up just a few times. This CDR3 is CASSLGAGESGELFF. The CDR3 DNA reads as TGTGCCAGCAGCTTAGGAGCGGGAGAATCCGGGGAGCTGTTTTTT. The V gene is TRBV7-8, the J gene TRBJ2-2; 8 nucleotides line up with TRBD2. The J segment lost 6 bases and the V segment lost 1 base, leaving 4 bases of the junction unmatched. The CDR3 contains 15 residues. Germline V gene sequence: CDR1 SGHVS, CDR2 FQNEAQ.

The chain combines TRBV5-1 with TRBJ2-3; the match to TRBD2 covers 8 bases. Trimming took 0 bases from V and 1 from J; bases not matched to a gene: 1. The V gene's germline CDR1 is SGHRS and CDR2 YFSETQ. The CDR3 extends over 15 amino acids. The CDR3 DNA sequence: TGCGCCAGCAGCTTGGAGACTAGCGGCACAGATACGCAGTATTTT. This translates into CASSLETSGTDTQYF.

The chain links TRBV6-6 to TRBJ2-7; 7 bases are a match to TRBD2. Germline CDR1 reads MNHNY; CDR2 reads SVGAGI (reference sequence). The CDR3 sequence is 14 residues long. Trimming removed 1 base from V and 6 bases from J; junction bases left unmatched: 6. CDR3 sequence (DNA): TGTGCCAGCAGTTACTTGACTAGCATGGGCGAGCAGTACTTC. Protein product: CASSYLTSMGEQYF.